This TCR beta chain comes out of a study of control samples from healthy donors and cancer patients. Some clones are missing from TCRdb's copy, which holds only in-frame ones; the method was immunoSEQ multiplex PCR. The sample shows 190,000 or so clones, roughly 93% of them seen only once. The receptor was derived from a man aged 18 to 30 in good health. Sequencing used blood.

The CDR3 is CAWSVQGPYNEQFF. The CDR3 region has the DNA TGTGCCTGGAGTGTACAGGGGCCGTACAATGAGCAGTTCTTC. The chain couples TRBV30 to TRBJ2-1; TRBD1 matches 7 bases. This CDR3 comprises 14 residues. Germline trimming cut 0 bases from V and 4 bases from J; bases unmatched to any gene: 3. Germline V gene sequence: CDR1 GTSNPN, CDR2 SVGIG (reference sequence).